This T cell receptor (beta chain) was sequenced for a study of blood T cells in healthy people across ages. A second PCR, run for roughly 6 to 11 cycles, used a sample-barcoded 5' primer plus a J-beta primer mix. Each CDR3 protein is one row after TCRdb ran MiXCR on the 5' RACE reads. The table lists over 950,000 distinct CDR3 sequences, 30% to 40% of them singletons. At least ten counts were recorded for this clonotype. Relative to the germline gene, one junction end is altered; a read error may explain this. The germline CDR1 and CDR2 sequences are SGHRS and YFSETQ. The CDR3 sequence is 13 residues long. The authors drew approximately 9 milliliters of peripheral blood from each donor.

Sequencing input: blood. The sequence came from a man aged 18 to 30 in good health. This chain connects TRBV5-1 to TRBJ2-1; the D is unclear. In nucleotides, the CDR3 is TGTGCCAGCAGCTTAGCCTCCTACAATGAGCAGTTCTTC. Its protein product is CASSLASYNEQFF. Based on the CDR3 plus reference TRBV5-1 and TRBJ2-1, the full variable domain is KAGVTQTPRYLIKTRGQQVTLSCSPISGHRSVSWYQQTPGQGLQFLFEYFSETQRNKGNFPGRFSGRQFSNSRSEMNVSTLELGDSALYLCASSLASYNEQFFGPGTRLTVL.